In its sample, the clone carrying this TCR beta chain was seen many times. The antigen is not known. The source material, RNA transcripts, was used to amplify TCR beta CDR3 regions. The HTBI primer set was used in a first-round RT-PCR of the TCR CDR3. TCRdb ran MiXCR on the multiplex PCR reads and lists one entry per CDR3 protein. This sample has 300,000 to 450,000 distinct CDR3 sequences, with 15% found just once. V was clipped by 5 bases and J by 6 bases, with 21 bases between them. Germline V gene lookup returns CDR1 SEHNR and CDR2 FQNEAQ (reference sequence). This CDR3 is 16 amino acids long. The data belong to a study of T cells in Graves' hyperthyroidism and ophthalmopathy. Notes on the study in general: Most clonotypes expanded in the thyroid (above 0.001) were also present in blood.

The chain has TRBV7-9 and TRBJ2-3; TRBD1 is a possible D gene (6 bases). The sequenced sample consisted of blood. This clonotype originated in a woman between 25 and 40 years old with Graves' hyperthyroidism. In DNA, the CDR3 is TGTGCCAGCAGCCAACCTAGAGGGGGATCCAGTGATACGCAGTATTTT. Translation gives CASSQPRGGSSDTQYF.